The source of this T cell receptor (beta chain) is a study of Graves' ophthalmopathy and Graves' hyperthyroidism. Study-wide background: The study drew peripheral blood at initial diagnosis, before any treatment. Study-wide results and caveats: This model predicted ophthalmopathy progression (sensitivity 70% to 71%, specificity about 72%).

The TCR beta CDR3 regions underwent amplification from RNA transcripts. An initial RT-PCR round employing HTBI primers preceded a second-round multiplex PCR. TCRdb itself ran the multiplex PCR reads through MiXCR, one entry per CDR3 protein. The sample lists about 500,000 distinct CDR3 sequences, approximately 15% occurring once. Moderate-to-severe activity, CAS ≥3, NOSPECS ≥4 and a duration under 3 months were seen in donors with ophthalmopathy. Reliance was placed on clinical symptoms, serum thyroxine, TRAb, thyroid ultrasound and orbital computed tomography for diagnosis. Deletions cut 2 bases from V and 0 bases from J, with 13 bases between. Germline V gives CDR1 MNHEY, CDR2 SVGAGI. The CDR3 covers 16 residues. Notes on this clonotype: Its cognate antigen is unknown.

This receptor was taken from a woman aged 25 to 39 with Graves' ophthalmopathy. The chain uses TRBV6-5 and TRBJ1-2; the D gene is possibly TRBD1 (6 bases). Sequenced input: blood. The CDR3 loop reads CASSYSGQIANYGYTF. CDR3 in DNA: TGTGCCAGCAGTTACAGTGGACAGATAGCTAACTATGGCTACACCTTC.